The source of this T cell receptor beta chain is a study of T-cell memory formation after mild COVID-19. Across the whole study: Most TCR clusters belonged to a single donor.

This clonotype was detected a few times. As yet, its antigen is unknown. TCRdb reanalysed the 5' RACE reads using MiXCR and keeps one entry per CDR3 protein. The table has about 140,000 distinct CDR3 sequences, about 15% seen once. Study-wide results and limits: Shrinking CD4+ clones resided mostly in CM and EM, and CD8+ ones in EMRA. Memory sampled before infection contained some responding clones, suggesting cross-reactive memory joined.

This CDR3 region has 15 residues. V gave up 5 bases and J gave up 0 bases; unmatched junction bases: 4. Per germline, CDR1 SGHTA and CDR2 FQGNSA. The sequencing sample was made of PBMCs or a T cell subset sorted from them (not recorded which). The TCR originated in an adult woman who had mild COVID-19 (a few samples of this study predate the infection). Cell type and time point are not known. The chain carries TRBV7-2 and TRBJ2-3; 8 bases match TRBD2. CDR3 amino acids: CASSPGGTSTDTQYF. CDR3 sequence (DNA): TGTGCCAGCAGCCCGGGGGGGACTAGCACAGATACGCAGTATTTT.